This T cell receptor beta chain derives from a study of shared T cell receptors in the human thymus. Data came from immunoSEQ multiplex PCR; TCRdb stores just in-frame clones and leaves some out. The sample lists about 730,000 clones; approximately 85% were seen once. This clone was picked up a small number of times. The germline V gene encodes CDR1 SGDLS and CDR2 YYNGEE. Trimming took off 3 bases at V and 4 bases at J, with 6 bases between the two ends. CDR3 length: 12 amino acids. This sample also appeared in a second study, on human thymus T cells. In that study: Infants served as donors; they were healthy and Finnish and were having corrective surgery for congenital heart defects. Corrective cardiac surgery supplied the resected thymus tissue. Thymic and blood repertoires seemed to show skewed V and J gene use. Overlap was high between thymic repertoires from unrelated individuals, as reported in related research.

Source material: thymocytes. The chain links TRBV9 to TRBJ2-3, with no clear D. The clonotype originates from a girl under three years old with a congenital heart defect. As DNA, the CDR3 is TGTGCCAGCAGCGCCGTCCCAGATACGCAGTATTTT. It translates to CASSAVPDTQYF.